These T cell receptor beta chains were read from a single sample in a study of CD8+ T cells in alopecia areata. Method: immunoSEQ multiplex PCR; TCRdb's copy keeps in-frame clones and lacks some. The sample carries over 10,000 clones, roughly 55% recorded once. Sequencing was done on a sample of skin. Receptor source: a human donor with alopecia areata. The CDR3 runs from the conserved cysteine through the conserved F or W. The D gene is left open where the match is weak. The size entry is marked missing in some rows and otherwise reads once, few, many or a size class.

clone_size | j_call | v_call | d_call | cdr3_length | cdr3_nt | cdr3_aa
. | TRBJ1-2 | TRBV6-6 | . | 13 | TGTGCCAGCAGTTACTCGAGTGCGGGTGGCTACACCTTC | CASSYSSAGGYTF
few | TRBJ2-3 | TRBV7-9 | TRBD2 | 14 | TGTGCCAGCAGCTTTAAGCGGGAGCCAGATACGCAGTATTTT | CASSFKREPDTQYF
medium-sized | TRBJ1-4 | TRBV23-1 | . | 17 | TGCGCCAGCAGGCAAACCCCGGAGGTTGCAACTAATGAAAAACTGTTTTTT | CASRQTPEVATNEKLFF
. | TRBJ1-6 | TRBV2 | . | 14 | TGTGCCAGCAGACTTGGACAAATAAATTCACCCCTCCACTTT | CASRLGQINSPLHF
. | TRBJ2-7 | TRBV27 | . | 14 | TGTGCCAGCGGCCCTGGGGCGGGCTCATACGAGCAGTACTTC | CASGPGAGSYEQYF
. | TRBJ1-1 | TRBV5-6 | . | 13 | TGTGCCAGCAGCCCAGGGGTAGGGACTGAAGCTTTCTTT | CASSPGVGTEAFF
. | TRBJ2-5 | TRBV7-2 | . | 16 | TGTGCCAGCAGCTTAGCCGCTCAAGGGGGGTGGGAGACCCAGTACTTC | CASSLAAQGGWETQYF
once | TRBJ1-1 | TRBV28 | TRBD1 | 13 | TGTGCCAGCAGTTTAGGGTATCAGGGGGCGGCTTTCTTT | CASSLGYQGAAFF
. | TRBJ1-1 | TRBV4-1 | . | 16 | TGCGCCAGCAGCCAAGGCCCTCAGGGACCGAACACTGAAGCTTTCTTT | CASSQGPQGPNTEAFF
few | TRBJ1-5 | TRBV6-1 | TRBD1 | 15 | TGTGCCAGCAGTATTTGGACAGGGCCCAATCAGCCCCAGCATTTT | CASSIWTGPNQPQHF
once | TRBJ2-6 | TRBV7-8 | . | 20 | TGTGCCAGCACCAATCCGAGGCGTGCACAACCTTGGTCTGGGGCCAACGTCCTGACTTTC | CASTNPRRAQPWSGANVLTF
. | TRBJ2-7 | TRBV7-2 | . | 16 | TGTGCCAGCAGCTTCCTTCGTATCCCGGGGGCGAGCGAGCAGTACTTC | CASSFLRIPGASEQYF
few | TRBJ2-4 | TRBV7-2 | TRBD1 | 15 | TGTGCCAGCAGCTCCTCCGACAGGGGAGAAAACATTCAGTACTTC | CASSSSDRGENIQYF
. | TRBJ1-1 | TRBV29-1 | . | 13 | TGCAGCGTAGAATCAGGGGCGCGGACTGAAGCTTTCTTT | CSVESGARTEAFF
. | TRBJ2-3 | TRBV4-1 | . | 14 | TGCGCCAGCAGCCAAGGTTTGCGGGATGATACGCAGTATTTT | CASSQGLRDDTQYF
. | TRBJ1-2 | TRBV6-5 | TRBD1 | 14 | TGTGCCAGCAGTCCGACAGGGAACCCCTATGGCTACACCTTC | CASSPTGNPYGYTF
. | TRBJ2-1 | TRBV30 | TRBD1 | 14 | TGTGCCTGGAGAGGACAGGGGCCCTCCAATGAGCAGTTCTTC | CAWRGQGPSNEQFF
. | TRBJ1-6 | TRBV5-1 | TRBD1 | 14 | TGCGCCAGCAGCTTACAGGGGGAGGGTTCACCCCTCCACTTT | CASSLQGEGSPLHF
. | TRBJ1-1 | TRBV7-9 | . | 15 | TGTGCCAGCAGCTTGGTGGGGCGGATAAACACTGAAGCTTTCTTT | CASSLVGRINTEAFF
. | TRBJ2-1 | TRBV5-1 | TRBD1 | 14 | TGCGCCAGCAGCTTGGGACAGGGCTACAATGAGCAGTTCTTC | CASSLGQGYNEQFF
. | TRBJ1-6 | TRBV6-4 | . | 13 | TGTGCCAGCAATGAAGGAGGGGGTTCACCCCTCCACTTT | CASNEGGGSPLHF
. | TRBJ2-5 | TRBV5-4 | TRBD2 | 16 | TGTGCCAGCAGCTGGGGCCTAGCGGGGGGGCCGGAGACCCAGTACTTC | CASSWGLAGGPETQYF
. | TRBJ2-5 | TRBV4-3 | TRBD2 | 18 | TGCGCCAGCAGCCAAGATCTAGAGACTAGCGGGGGCCGGGGGACCCAGTACTTC | CASSQDLETSGGRGTQYF
. | TRBJ2-7 | TRBV7-9 | TRBD2 | 14 | TGTGCCAGCAGCCGAGTAGCGGGAGGGTACGAGCAGTACTTC | CASSRVAGGYEQYF
. | TRBJ2-5 | TRBV7-3 | . | 14 | TGTGCCAGCAGCTTAAATGGAGGCCGGGAGACCCAGTACTTC | CASSLNGGRETQYF
. | TRBJ2-3 | TRBV29-1 | . | 14 | TGCAGCGTGGATACAGGGAGCTTAGTTGATACGCAGTATTTT | CSVDTGSLVDTQYF
. | TRBJ1-6 | TRBV5-6 | . | 14 | TGTGCCAGCAGCTTGGCAGGGACTAATTCACCCCTCCACTTT | CASSLAGTNSPLHF
. | TRBJ2-7 | TRBV5-6 | . | 14 | TGTGCCAGCAGCTTTAGATGGGACTCCTACGAGCAGTACTTC | CASSFRWDSYEQYF
. | TRBJ2-4 | TRBV6-1 | . | 12 | TGTGCCAGCAGTGAAGGGAGGGCTCACGGTCACTTC | CASSEGRAHGHF
once | TRBJ2-7 | TRBV7-9 | TRBD2 | 18 | TGTGCCAGCAGCCCCTGGGGGAGCGGGGTATCCGACTCCTACGAGCAGTACTTC | CASSPWGSGVSDSYEQYF
. | TRBJ2-7 | TRBV27 | TRBD2 | 16 | TGTGCCAGCAGCCCCTTCTCCCTAGCGGGGTCCTACGAGCAGTACTTC | CASSPFSLAGSYEQYF
. | TRBJ2-7 | TRBV4-2 | . | 13 | TGTGCCAGCAGCCGGGTCGTTACCTACGAGCAGTACTTC | CASSRVVTYEQYF
. | TRBJ2-7 | TRBV19 | TRBD2 | 13 | TGTGCCAGTAGTGCGGGAGCCTTCTACGAGCAGTACTTC | CASSAGAFYEQYF
. | TRBJ1-1 | TRBV11-3 | . | 14 | TGTGCCAGCAGCATGACACGGGGTGCCACTGAAGCTTTCTTT | CASSMTRGATEAFF